This paragraph reports one TCR beta chain. Participants were placed into cohorts based on the clinical history they reported. The sample is drawn from a study of blood T cell repertoires in COVID-19. Study overall: The study drew acute and convalescent COVID-19 samples from the United States, Italy and Spain. PBMCs, B-cell-depleted T cells, or T cells provided the cDNA or gDNA that made up the material.

Original analysis: For nucleated cells, counts were estimated from reference gene primer amplification. The data were produced by immunoSEQ multiplex PCR, yet TCRdb's version contains in-frame clones alone and is incomplete. V and J calls and clone size follow that table, whereas D and trimming were derived from the DNA. The repertoire holds approximately 240,000 clones, roughly nine tenths seen once, with just under 6.5% in the top ten. The CDR3 spans 14 residues. The V end was cut by 0 bases, the J end by 1 base, with 7 bases between. The germline CDR1 and CDR2 sequences are SGHDT and YYEEEE. The TCR sequence derives from a woman aged 25 to 39 with acute COVID-19. V and J are TRBV5-6 and TRBJ2-5; a possible D gene is TRBD2 (6 bases). The specimen sequenced was PBMCs or T cells enriched from blood (not recorded which). The CDR3 region has the DNA TGTGCCAGCAGCTTGGTCGGGGGCCAAGAGACCCAGTACTTC. This translates into CASSLVGGQETQYF.